This T cell receptor (beta chain) was captured by sequencing in a study of identifying expanded T cells in peripheral blood. Whole-study findings and limits: Approximately 2-week clone count variance significantly increased as total template count grew.

The protocol was immunoSEQ multiplex PCR, while the TCRdb copy is restricted to in-frame clones and leaves out a portion. The sample has roughly 100,000 clones, about 87% seen once. V was cut by 0 bases and J by 7 bases, with 10 bases left in between. The CDR3 runs to 14 residues. Germline CDR1 reads SGHRS; CDR2 reads YFSETQ. This clone was recorded only once. Its specificity is unknown. The TCR sequence derives from a person aged 18 to 75 in good health. The V and J genes are TRBV5-1 and TRBJ2-2; D is perhaps TRBD2 (6 bases). Material: blood. DNA of the CDR3: TGCGCCAGCAGCTTGGCCGTGCGGGGCGGGGAGCTGTTTTTT. It is translated as CASSLAVRGGELFF.